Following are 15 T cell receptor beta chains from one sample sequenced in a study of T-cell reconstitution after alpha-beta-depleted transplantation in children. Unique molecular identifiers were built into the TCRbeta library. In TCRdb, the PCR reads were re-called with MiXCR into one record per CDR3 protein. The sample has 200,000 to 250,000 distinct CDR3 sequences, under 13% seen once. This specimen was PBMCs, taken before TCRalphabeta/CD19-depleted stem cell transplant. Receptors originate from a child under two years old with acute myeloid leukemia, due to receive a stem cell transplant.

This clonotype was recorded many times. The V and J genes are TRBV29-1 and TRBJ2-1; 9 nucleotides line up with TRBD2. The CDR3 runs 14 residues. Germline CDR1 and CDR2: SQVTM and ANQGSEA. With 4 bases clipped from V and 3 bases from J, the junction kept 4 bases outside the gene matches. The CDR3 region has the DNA TGCAGCGTTGGAGGCGGGAGGGTCTACAATGAGCAGTTCTTC. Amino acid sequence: CSVGGGRVYNEQFF.

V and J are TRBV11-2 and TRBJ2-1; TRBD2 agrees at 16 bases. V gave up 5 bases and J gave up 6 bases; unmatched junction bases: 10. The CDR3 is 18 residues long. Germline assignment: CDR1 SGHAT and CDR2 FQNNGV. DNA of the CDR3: TGTGCCAGCAGCGCCAAGCCGGGACTAGCGGGAGGGCCCAATGAGCAGTTCTTC. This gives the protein CASSAKPGLAGGPNEQFF.

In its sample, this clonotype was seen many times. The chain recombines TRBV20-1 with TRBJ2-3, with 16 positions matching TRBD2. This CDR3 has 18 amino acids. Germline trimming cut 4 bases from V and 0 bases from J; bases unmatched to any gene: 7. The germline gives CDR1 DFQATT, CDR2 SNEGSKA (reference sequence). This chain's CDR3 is CSAIGTSGRAESTDTQYF. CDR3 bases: TGCAGTGCTATAGGGACTAGCGGGAGGGCCGAGAGCACAGATACGCAGTATTTT.

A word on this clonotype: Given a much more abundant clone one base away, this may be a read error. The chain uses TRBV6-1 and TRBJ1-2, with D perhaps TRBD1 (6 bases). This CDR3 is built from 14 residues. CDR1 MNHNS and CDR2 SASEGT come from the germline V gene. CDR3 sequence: CVSSRRGAWGGYTF. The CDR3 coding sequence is TGTGTCAGCAGTCGCAGGGGCGCTTGGGGTGGCTACACCTTC.

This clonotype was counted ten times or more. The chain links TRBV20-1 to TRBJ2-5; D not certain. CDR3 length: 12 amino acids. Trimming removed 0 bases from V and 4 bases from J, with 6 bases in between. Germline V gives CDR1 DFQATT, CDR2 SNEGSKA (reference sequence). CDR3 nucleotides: TGCAGTGCTAGAGATGATCGAGAGACCCAGTACTTC. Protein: CSARDDRETQYF.

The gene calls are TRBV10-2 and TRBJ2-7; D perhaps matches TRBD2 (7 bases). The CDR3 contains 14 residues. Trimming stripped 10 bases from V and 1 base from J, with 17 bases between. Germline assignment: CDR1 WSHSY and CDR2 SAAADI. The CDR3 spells CANLARGASYEQYF. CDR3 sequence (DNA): TGCGCCAACTTGGCCCGGGGGGCTTCCTACGAGCAGTACTTC.

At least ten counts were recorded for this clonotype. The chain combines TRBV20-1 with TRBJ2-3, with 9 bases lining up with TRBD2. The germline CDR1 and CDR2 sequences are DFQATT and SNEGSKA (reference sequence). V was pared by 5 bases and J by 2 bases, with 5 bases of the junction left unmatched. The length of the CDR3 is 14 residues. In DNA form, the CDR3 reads TGCAGTGCTGAATTAGCGGGGGTCACAGATACGCAGTATTTT. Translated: CSAELAGVTDTQYF.

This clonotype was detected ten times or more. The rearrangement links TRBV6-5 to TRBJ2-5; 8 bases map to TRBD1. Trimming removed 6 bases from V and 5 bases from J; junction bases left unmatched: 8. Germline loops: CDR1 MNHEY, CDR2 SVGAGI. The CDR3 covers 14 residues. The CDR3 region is CASRGTGEKETQYF. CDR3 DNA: TGTGCCAGCAGAGGGACAGGCGAAAAGGAGACCCAGTACTTC.

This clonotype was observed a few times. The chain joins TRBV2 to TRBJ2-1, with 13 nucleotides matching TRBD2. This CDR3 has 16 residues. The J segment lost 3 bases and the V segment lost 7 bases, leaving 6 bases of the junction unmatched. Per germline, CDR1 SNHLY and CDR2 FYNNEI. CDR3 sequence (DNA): TGTGCCAGCACCAGAGGGACTAGCGGGAACTACAATGAGCAGTTCTTC. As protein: CASTRGTSGNYNEQFF. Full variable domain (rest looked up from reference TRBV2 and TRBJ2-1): EPEVTQTPSHQVTQMGQEVILRCVPISNHLYFYWYRQILGQKVEFLVSFYNNEISEKSEIFDDQFSVERPDGSNFTLKIRSTKLEDSAMYFCASTRGTSGNYNEQFFGPGTRLTVL.

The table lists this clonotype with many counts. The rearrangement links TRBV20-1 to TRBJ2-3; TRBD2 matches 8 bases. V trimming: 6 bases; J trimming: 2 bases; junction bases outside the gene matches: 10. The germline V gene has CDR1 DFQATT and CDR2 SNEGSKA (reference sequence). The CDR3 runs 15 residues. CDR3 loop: CSAYRLASYTDTQYF. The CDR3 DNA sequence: TGCAGTGCCTATCGACTAGCGTCTTACACAGATACGCAGTATTTT.

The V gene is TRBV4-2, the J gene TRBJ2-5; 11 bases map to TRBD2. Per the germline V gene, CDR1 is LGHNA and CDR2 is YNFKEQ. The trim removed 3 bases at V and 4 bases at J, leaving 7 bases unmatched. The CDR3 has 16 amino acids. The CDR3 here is CASSHSLAGDRETQYF. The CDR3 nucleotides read TGTGCCAGCAGCCACTCACTAGCGGGAGATCGAGAGACCCAGTACTTC.

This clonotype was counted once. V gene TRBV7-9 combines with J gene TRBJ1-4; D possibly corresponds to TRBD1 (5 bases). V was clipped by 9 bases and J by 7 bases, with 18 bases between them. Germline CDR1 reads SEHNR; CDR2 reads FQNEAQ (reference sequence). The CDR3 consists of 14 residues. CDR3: CARSPGLVGEKLFF. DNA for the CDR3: TGTGCCAGGAGCCCGGGGCTGGTTGGTGAAAAACTGTTTTTT.

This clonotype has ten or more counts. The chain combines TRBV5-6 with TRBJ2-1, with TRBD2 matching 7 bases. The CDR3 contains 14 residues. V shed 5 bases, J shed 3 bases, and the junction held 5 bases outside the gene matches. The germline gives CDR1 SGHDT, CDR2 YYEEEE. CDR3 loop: CASSPGTNYNEQFF. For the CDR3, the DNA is TGTGCCAGCAGTCCCGGGACTAACTACAATGAGCAGTTCTTC. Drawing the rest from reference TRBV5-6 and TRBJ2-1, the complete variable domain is DAGVTQSPTHLIKTRGQQVTLRCSPKSGHDTVSWYQQALGQGPQFIFQYYEEEERQRGNFPDRFSGHQFPNYSSELNVNALLLGDSALYLCASSPGTNYNEQFFGPGTRLTVL.

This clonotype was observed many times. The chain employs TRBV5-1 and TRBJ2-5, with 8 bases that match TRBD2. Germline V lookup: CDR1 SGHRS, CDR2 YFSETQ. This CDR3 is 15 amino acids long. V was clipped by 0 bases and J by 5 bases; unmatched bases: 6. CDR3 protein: CASSLAIREGETQYF. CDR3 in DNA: TGCGCCAGCAGCTTGGCGATCCGGGAGGGGGAGACCCAGTACTTC.

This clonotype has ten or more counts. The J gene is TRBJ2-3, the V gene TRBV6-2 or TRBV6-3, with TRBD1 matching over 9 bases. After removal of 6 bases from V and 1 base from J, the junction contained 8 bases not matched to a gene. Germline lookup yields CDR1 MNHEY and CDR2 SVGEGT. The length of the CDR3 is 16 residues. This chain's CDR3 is CASSEIQGAGTDTQYF. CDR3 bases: TGTGCCAGCAGCGAGATACAGGGGGCTGGCACAGATACGCAGTATTTT.